These 16 T cell receptor beta chains originate from one sample sequenced in a study of blood T cell repertoires in COVID-19. Measured with immunoSEQ multiplex PCR; TCRdb has only the in-frame clones, and not every one. This table has about 130,000 clones, over 75% appearing once. Sequencing was done on a sample of peripheral blood. These receptor sequences come from a middle-aged man with active or convalescent COVID-19.

This chain uses TRBV6-5 with TRBJ1-6, with unresolved D. V lost 0 bases and J 7 bases, leaving 7 bases between the germline ends. The germline gives CDR1 MNHEY, CDR2 SVGAGI. The CDR3 runs to 14 residues. The CDR3 protein is CASSYSETNSPLHF. CDR3 DNA: TGTGCCAGCAGTTACTCGGAGACCAATTCACCCCTCCACTTT.

The V and J genes are TRBV19 and TRBJ1-3, with D unresolved. V lost 9 bases and J 2 bases, leaving 8 bases between the germline ends. The V gene's germline CDR1 is LNHDA and CDR2 SQIVND (reference sequence). This CDR3 spans 12 amino acids. The CDR3 reads CASSYTGNTIYF. For the CDR3, the DNA is TGTGCCAGCTCTTATACTGGAAACACCATATATTTT.

The V gene is TRBV6-2 or TRBV6-3, the J gene TRBJ1-5; 9 bases agree with TRBD1. CDR3 length: 15 residues. V shed 5 bases and J 7 bases; nucleotides not matched to a gene: 9. Germline V CDR1 and CDR2: MNHEY, SVGEGT. CDR3 in amino acids: CASSPPGTGKQPQHF. The DNA of the CDR3 is TGTGCCAGCAGTCCGCCCGGGACAGGGAAACAGCCCCAGCATTTT.

This clone was observed a single time. The chain carries TRBV5-6 and TRBJ2-3, with a weak D call TRBD1 (6 bases). V lost 0 bases to trimming and J lost 2 bases, with 13 bases between them. The CDR3 sequence is 16 residues long. The germline V gene encodes CDR1 SGHDT and CDR2 YYEEEE. This CDR3 is CASSLDQGPITDTQYF. CDR3 nucleotides: TGTGCCAGCAGCTTGGACCAGGGGCCAATCACAGATACGCAGTATTTT.

The J gene is TRBJ1-4, the V gene TRBV5-1; no definite D call. Per germline, CDR1 SGHRS and CDR2 YFSETQ. The CDR3 is 15 residues long. V was clipped by 4 bases and J by 8 bases, with 18 bases between them. In DNA, the CDR3 is TGCGCCAGCAGCGAGGCGGCCCCCTCTAGAGAAAAACTGTTTTTT. It is translated as CASSEAAPSREKLFF.

This clone was counted once. This chain uses TRBV4-2 with TRBJ2-3; 9 bases agree with TRBD2. Per germline, CDR1 LGHNA and CDR2 YNFKEQ. This CDR3 comprises 16 residues. The V and J ends lost 1 base and 5 bases, in that order; junction bases with no gene match: 7. In nucleotides, the CDR3 is TGTGCCAGCAGCCAAGTAGGCGGGGGGGCAGGAGATACGCAGTATTTT. It specifies CASSQVGGGAGDTQYF.

This CDR3 reads CASTQEGGQYEAFF. CDR3 nucleotide sequence: TGTGCCAGCACTCAAGAAGGAGGACAGTATGAAGCTTTCTTT. The chain combines TRBV2 with TRBJ1-1, with D perhaps matching TRBD1 (6 bases). The length of the CDR3 is 14 residues. From germline, CDR1 is SNHLY and CDR2 FYNNEI. The germline V and J ends were trimmed by 7 bases and 7 bases, with 19 bases remaining between them. The complete variable domain, with remaining parts taken from reference TRBV2 and TRBJ1-1, reads EPEVTQTPSHQVTQMGQEVILRCVPISNHLYFYWYRQILGQKVEFLVSFYNNEISEKSEIFDDQFSVERPDGSNFTLKIRSTKLEDSAMYFCASTQEGGQYEAFFGQGTRLTVV.

The chain recombines TRBV27 with TRBJ2-7; TRBD1 matches at 9 bases. CDR1 is MNHEY and CDR2 is SMNVEV in the germline V gene (reference sequence). The CDR3 consists of 14 residues. The V and J ends lost 3 bases and 3 bases, in that order; junction bases with no gene match: 3. The CDR3 DNA is TGTGCCAGCAGTTTCGGGACAGGGAACTACGAGCAGTACTTC. It specifies CASSFGTGNYEQYF.

This chain links TRBV28 with TRBJ2-2; TRBD1 is a possible D gene (5 bases). V was pared by 7 bases and J by 4 bases, with 13 bases between. Germline V lookup: CDR1 MDHEN, CDR2 SYDVKM. The CDR3 extends over 14 amino acids. In DNA, the CDR3 is TGTGCCAGCACGTACCAGGGTGGCACCGGGGAGCTGTTTTTT. As protein: CASTYQGGTGELFF.

The genes are TRBV7-9 and TRBJ1-4; TRBD1 matches at 8 bases. Germline CDR1 reads SEHNR; CDR2 reads FQNEAQ (reference sequence). The J segment lost 5 bases and the V segment lost 5 bases, leaving 7 bases of the junction unmatched. This CDR3 has 15 residues. The CDR3 spells CASSPLTGANEKLFF. The CDR3 DNA reads TGTGCCAGCAGCCCCCTGACAGGGGCGAATGAAAAACTGTTTTTT.

This chain links TRBV3-1 (or the pseudogene TRBV3-2) with TRBJ2-2; the D gene is possibly TRBD2 (7 bases). The V gene's germline CDR1 is LGHDT and CDR2 YNNKEL (reference sequence). Trimming removed 3 bases at V and 4 bases at J, with 18 bases between. This CDR3 comprises 17 residues. The CDR3 sequence: CASSQSGGARSTGELFF. The DNA for the CDR3 is TGTGCCAGCAGCCAGTCGGGGGGCGCAAGGTCCACCGGGGAGCTGTTTTTT.

J is TRBJ2-3 and V is TRBV7-9, with TRBD2 as a possible D gene (5 bases). With 5 bases removed from V and 5 bases from J, the gap between germline ends came to 11 bases. This CDR3 is 13 amino acids long. Germline V gene lookup returns CDR1 SEHNR and CDR2 FQNEAQ (reference sequence). The CDR3 DNA sequence: TGTGCCAGCAGCCGAGGAGAGGGAGATACGCAGTATTTT. It yields the protein CASSRGEGDTQYF.

The chain recombines TRBV6-5 with TRBJ2-1; 7 bases map to TRBD1. This CDR3 has 14 amino acids. The V segment lost 8 bases and the J segment 5 bases; nucleotides outside the gene matches: 9. CDR1 and CDR2 from the germline V gene are MNHEY and SVGAGI. The CDR3 loop is CASRTGTVDNEQFF. The CDR3 region has the DNA TGTGCCAGCCGTACCGGGACAGTCGACAATGAGCAGTTCTTC.

The CDR3 spells CASSPGRVNEQFF. Here the CDR3 DNA reads TGTGCCAGTAGTCCCGGTCGGGTAAATGAGCAGTTCTTC. The rearrangement uses TRBV19 and TRBJ2-1; D unclear. This CDR3 is 13 amino acids long. Looked up from germline, CDR1 is LNHDA and CDR2 is SQIVND (reference sequence). Trimming stripped 5 bases from V and 7 bases from J, with 12 bases between. The full variable domain, with the rest looked up from reference TRBV19 and TRBJ2-1, is DGGITQSPKYLFRKEGQNVTLSCEQNLNHDAMYWYRQDPGQGLRLIYYSQIVNDFQKGDIAEGYSVSREKKESFPLTVTSAQKNPTAFYLCASSPGRVNEQFFGPGTRLTVL.

This clone was observed a few times. The V and J genes are TRBV28 and TRBJ2-3; 9 bases are shared with TRBD1. Germline V gene data show CDR1 as MDHEN and CDR2 as SYDVKM. J was trimmed by 4 bases and V by 3 bases; bases with no gene match: 5. The CDR3 runs to 15 residues. CDR3 amino acids: CASSFPGQGADTQYF. The CDR3 nucleotides read TGTGCCAGCAGTTTTCCGGGACAGGGTGCAGATACGCAGTATTTT.

V usage is TRBV7-2 and J usage is TRBJ2-2; TRBD2 is a possible D gene (6 bases). Germline-derived CDR1 and CDR2 are SGHTA and FQGNSA. The CDR3 totals 14 residues. V was clipped by 0 bases and J by 6 bases, with 8 bases between them. In DNA form, the CDR3 reads TGTGCCAGCAGCTTAGCGGGGGGAGCCGGGGAGCTGTTTTTT. It specifies CASSLAGGAGELFF. The complete variable domain, with remaining parts taken from reference TRBV7-2 and TRBJ2-2, reads GAGVSQSPSNKVTEKGKDVELRCDPISGHTALYWYRQSLGQGLEFLIYFQGNSAPDKSGLPSDRFSAERTGGSVSTLTIQRTQQEDSAVYLCASSLAGGAGELFFGEGSRLTVL.